The 14 T cell receptor beta chains given below trace back to one sample, sequenced in a study of T cell repertoires in cytomegalovirus infection. MiXCR was run by TCRdb on the reads, yielding one entry per CDR3 protein. The table has roughly 300,000 distinct CDR3 sequences, 20% to 30% seen once; the top ten hold approximately 15%. The specimen sequenced was PBMCs. Receptor source: a human donor in good health (CMV status not recorded). Some clones in this sample may be carry-over from other donors' samples.

This clonotype showed up many times. The V gene is TRBV6-1, the J gene TRBJ1-5; 8 bases fit TRBD1. The germline CDR1 and CDR2 sequences are MNHNS and SASEGT. The CDR3 spans 15 residues. J was trimmed by 2 bases and V by 5 bases; bases with no gene match: 5. The DNA for the CDR3 is TGTGCCAGCAGTTATGGACAGGGAGGCAATCAGCCCCAGCATTTT. Residues: CASSYGQGGNQPQHF.

The table lists this clonotype with a few counts. The gene calls are TRBV11-2 and TRBJ2-2; D gene ambiguous. The CDR3 is 16 residues long. Germline lookup yields CDR1 SGHAT and CDR2 FQNNGV. Trimming pared 4 bases from V and 2 bases from J, leaving 14 bases between. CDR3 in amino acids: CASSSPMGLNTGELFF. CDR3 coding DNA: TGTGCCAGCAGCTCCCCTATGGGCCTCAACACCGGGGAGCTGTTTTTT. Complete variable domain (other parts from reference TRBV11-2 and TRBJ2-2): EAGVAQSPRYKIIEKRQSVAFWCNPISGHATLYWYQQILGQGPKLLIQFQNNGVVDDSQLPKDRFSAERLKGVDSTLKIQPAKLEDSAVYLCASSSPMGLNTGELFFGEGSRLTVL.

This clonotype was recorded at least ten times. V and J are TRBV11-2 and TRBJ2-3; weak D call: TRBD1 (5 bases). Germline CDR1 and CDR2: SGHAT and FQNNGV. Trimming took 1 base from V and 1 from J, leaving 12 bases between them. CDR3 length equals 16 residues. The CDR3 reads CASSLAGAWGTDTQYF. The CDR3 DNA follows: TGTGCCAGCAGCTTAGCTGGGGCCTGGGGCACAGATACGCAGTATTTT.

This clonotype was seen a handful of times. The rearrangement links TRBV7-2 to TRBJ1-3; D is ambiguous. Germline loops: CDR1 SGHTA, CDR2 FQGNSA. The CDR3 runs 15 residues. The V end lost 5 bases, the J end lost 0 bases, and 11 bases lay between the germline ends. As DNA, the CDR3 is TGTGCCAGCAGCCCAGAAGTGTCCTCTGGAAACACCATATATTTT. Translating gives CASSPEVSSGNTIYF.

The gene calls are TRBV24-1 and TRBJ2-5, with a tentative D call TRBD2 (6 bases). Germline lookup yields CDR1 KGHDR and CDR2 SFDVKD. The V and J ends lost 4 bases and 5 bases respectively, with 16 bases between them. This CDR3 comprises 15 residues. Here the CDR3 DNA reads TGTGCCACCAGTGACCCGGGACTGGAGAGGGAGACCCAGTACTTC. Its protein is CATSDPGLERETQYF.

This clonotype was picked up a small number of times. The genes are TRBV7-2 and TRBJ2-3, with D maybe TRBD2 (5 bases). CDR3 length equals 16 residues. Trimming removed 2 bases from V and 6 bases from J, with 18 bases in between. CDR1 is SGHTA and CDR2 is FQGNSA in the germline V gene. The DNA for the CDR3 is TGTGCCAGCAGCTTAAGTCCGCCAGGAGGAGCGGATACGCAGTATTTT. As protein: CASSLSPPGGADTQYF.

The V gene is TRBV29-1, the J gene TRBJ2-5; 9 bases line up with TRBD2. V shed 4 bases and J 1 base; nucleotides not matched to a gene: 1. CDR1 and CDR2 from the germline V gene are SQVTM and ANQGSEA. This CDR3 has 13 amino acids. CDR3 in DNA: TGCAGCGTTGCAGCGGGAGGCCAAGAGACCCAGTACTTC. This gives the protein CSVAAGGQETQYF. The variable domain in full, with the rest retrieved from reference TRBV29-1 and TRBJ2-5, is SAVISQKPSRDICQRGTSLTIQCQVDSQVTMMFWYRQQPGQSLTLIATANQGSEATYESGFVIDKFPISRPNLTFSTLTVSNMSPEDSSIYLCSVAAGGQETQYFGPGTRLLVL.

This clonotype was seen only a few times. The rearrangement joins TRBV19 to TRBJ1-5; D is possibly TRBD1 (6 bases). CDR1 LNHDA and CDR2 SQIVND come from the germline V gene (reference sequence). V gave up 9 bases and J gave up 4 bases, with 16 bases separating them. The CDR3 length is 14 residues. The CDR3, as DNA: TGTGCCAGCGAACAGGGAATCGGGAATCAGCCCCAGCATTTT. This sequence encodes CASEQGIGNQPQHF.

The chain has TRBV7-2 and TRBJ1-2; D is undetermined. V was trimmed by 2 bases and J by 4 bases, leaving 14 bases between them. The CDR3 spans 15 residues. CDR1 and CDR2 (germline): SGHTA, FQGNSA. DNA for the CDR3: TGTGCCAGCAGCTTATGGCAGGCGGAGCTCTATGGCTACACCTTC. Amino acid sequence: CASSLWQAELYGYTF.

This clonotype was found a few times. The V and J genes are TRBV7-9 and TRBJ1-5, with 7 bases identical to TRBD1. After removal of 3 bases from V and 5 bases from J, the junction contained 7 bases not matched to a gene. This CDR3 has 15 residues. Per germline, CDR1 SEHNR and CDR2 FQNEAQ (reference sequence). The CDR3 DNA is TGTGCCAGCAGCTTTGGGACCGGGACAGATCAGCCCCAGCATTTT. The encoded protein is CASSFGTGTDQPQHF.

The chain links TRBV10-3 to TRBJ2-2; no clear D. V shed 3 bases and J shed 5 bases, with 10 bases lying between them. Germline V gives CDR1 ENHRY, CDR2 SYGVKD. The CDR3 sequence is 14 residues long. The CDR3 sequence: CAISDSPVTGELFF. The CDR3 DNA reads TGTGCCATCAGTGATAGCCCGGTGACCGGGGAGCTGTTTTTT.

This clonotype was counted between two and nine times. The chain carries TRBV5-6 and TRBJ2-1; D may be TRBD1 (5 bases). Trimming removed 4 bases at V and 2 bases at J, with 13 bases between. Germline CDR1 reads SGHDT; CDR2 reads YYEEEE. The CDR3 consists of 15 residues. For the CDR3, the DNA is TGTGCCAGCAGCCCCGTAGGCAGGGCCTACAATGAGCAGTTCTTC. Its protein product is CASSPVGRAYNEQFF.

The V and J genes are TRBV6-6 and TRBJ2-5, with a tentative D call TRBD2 (6 bases). The V end lost 2 bases, the J end lost 2 bases, and 15 bases lay between the germline ends. CDR3 length equals 16 residues. Looked up from germline, CDR1 is MNHNY and CDR2 is SVGAGI (reference sequence). The CDR3 reads CASSYDMMGGQETQYF. The CDR3, as DNA: TGTGCCAGCAGTTACGATATGATGGGGGGTCAAGAGACCCAGTACTTC.

The rearrangement uses TRBV2 and TRBJ1-2; 7 bases agree with TRBD1. The CDR3 has 12 residues. Trimming removed 5 bases from V and 7 bases from J; junction bases left unmatched: 4. CDR1 SNHLY and CDR2 FYNNEI come from the germline V gene. Written as DNA, the CDR3 is TGTGCCAGCAGTTACGACAGGGTTGGCTACACCTTC. Protein: CASSYDRVGYTF.